The 19 T cell receptor beta chains listed next were all sequenced from one sample in a study of shared clonotypes between healthy human individuals. The table came from immunoSEQ multiplex PCR; TCRdb's copy has only in-frame clones and leaves some out. This sample yields 1,400,000 or so clones, of which 97% to 99% are seen a single time; approximately 0.4% belongs to the top ten. The specimen was naive CD4+ T cells sorted from blood. Specified subset: CD45RA+ positively selected. The receptors shown here come from a man in his thirties or forties in good health.

The chain carries TRBV29-1 and TRBJ2-7; D unresolved. Trimming pared 1 base from V and 0 bases from J, leaving 13 bases between. Germline lookup yields CDR1 SQVTM and CDR2 ANQGSEA. This CDR3 is 15 amino acids long. The DNA of the CDR3 is TGCAGCGTTGAAGTCGGACGTGGCCTCTCCTACGAGCAGTACTTC. It specifies CSVEVGRGLSYEQYF.

CDR3 loop: CAWGSLSGNTIYF. CDR3 nucleotide sequence: TGTGCCTGGGGGTCTCTCTCTGGAAACACCATATATTTT. The chain links TRBV30 to TRBJ1-3; D not resolved. The CDR3 has 13 amino acids. The V and J ends lost 5 bases and 0 bases respectively, with 8 bases between them. The germline V gene encodes CDR1 GTSNPN and CDR2 SVGIG (reference sequence).

The chain employs TRBV6-1 and TRBJ1-2, with unresolved D. Trimming took off 6 bases at V and 5 bases at J, with 13 bases between the two ends. Germline-derived CDR1 and CDR2 are MNHNS and SASEGT. The CDR3 is made up of 13 amino acids. CDR3 in amino acids: CASRVTQTYGYTF. CDR3 nucleotide sequence: TGTGCCAGCAGGGTGACACAGACTTATGGCTACACCTTC.

The V and J genes are TRBV5-8 and TRBJ1-4, with TRBD1 identical over 11 bases. The CDR3 spans 16 residues. With 5 bases clipped from V and 5 bases from J, the junction kept 8 bases outside the gene matches. The germline V gene encodes CDR1 SGHTS and CDR2 YDEGEE. The CDR3 nucleotides are TGTGCCAGCAGTCCGGACAGGGGGCATGGAAATGAAAAACTGTTTTTT. Translation: CASSPDRGHGNEKLFF.

The chain carries TRBV18 and TRBJ2-7; D is ambiguous. The V gene lost 0 bases and the J gene lost 0 bases, with 6 bases spanning the gap. This CDR3 region has 14 residues. The V gene's germline CDR1 is KGHSH and CDR2 LQKENI. The CDR3 loop is CASSPPSISYEQYF. CDR3 nucleotides: TGTGCCAGCTCACCACCCTCTATCTCCTACGAGCAGTACTTC.

The chain couples TRBV19 to TRBJ2-2; 14 bases are a match to TRBD2. The CDR3 spans 18 residues. Germline loops: CDR1 LNHDA, CDR2 SQIVND (reference sequence). Trimming at V came to 7 bases and at J to 5 bases, leaving 12 bases not matched to a gene. The DNA for the CDR3 is TGTGCCAGTAATTTCCCGGGACTAGCGGGAGCGGCGACCGGGGAGCTGTTTTTT. This gives the protein CASNFPGLAGAATGELFF.

The chain is built from TRBV15 and TRBJ2-7; a weak D match, TRBD2 (5 bases). V was cut by 0 bases and J by 1 base, with 7 bases left in between. The CDR3 extends over 14 amino acids. The V gene's germline CDR1 is LNHNV and CDR2 YYDKDF (reference sequence). The CDR3 nucleotides read TGTGCCACCAGCAGAGATAAGCGGTCCTACGAGCAGTACTTC. Translated, it gives CATSRDKRSYEQYF.

This rearrangement joins TRBV14 to TRBJ2-3; D uncertain. CDR3 size: 18 residues. Germline V gives CDR1 SGHDN, CDR2 FVKESK. Deletions cut 4 bases from V and 2 bases from J, with 22 bases between. The DNA for the CDR3 is TGTGCCAGCAGCCGACTGAGTGGTTCAATCCAGTCCACAGATACGCAGTATTTT. This encodes CASSRLSGSIQSTDTQYF.

This chain uses TRBV28 with TRBJ2-7; possibly TRBD1 for D (5 bases). Germline V gene data show CDR1 as MDHEN and CDR2 as SYDVKM. With 3 bases removed from V and 6 bases from J, the gap between germline ends came to 15 bases. The CDR3 has 14 amino acids. Here the CDR3 DNA reads TGTGCCAGCAGTTTCAGGGCGCATACGGTCGAGCAGTACTTC. Its translation is CASSFRAHTVEQYF.

On this clone itself: This likely reflects a read error, since a far larger clone is one base away. This sample also contains other DNA sequences that code for the same CDR3. This chain joins TRBV27 and TRBJ1-5, with D possibly TRBD1 on 6 matching bases. This CDR3 is built from 16 residues. Looked up from germline, CDR1 is MNHEY and CDR2 is SMNVEV (reference sequence). CDR3 DNA: TGTGCCAGCAGTTTATCCCCGCCTCAGGGGAATCAACCCCAGCATTTT. It yields the protein CASSLSPPQGNQPQHF.

V and J are TRBV15 and TRBJ2-7, with D hard to call. CDR1 is LNHNV and CDR2 is YYDKDF in the germline V gene (reference sequence). The CDR3 extends over 14 amino acids. V lost 0 bases and J 2 bases, leaving 8 bases between the germline ends. This chain's CDR3 is CATSRDAIPYEQYF. The CDR3 DNA reads TGTGCCACCAGCAGAGATGCCATACCCTACGAGCAGTACTTC.

The V and J genes are TRBV7-2 and TRBJ2-6; D assignment may be TRBD1 or TRBD2 (6 bases each). The CDR3 loop spans 18 amino acids. Per germline, CDR1 SGHTA and CDR2 FQGNSA. V lost 1 base and J lost 3, with 16 bases in between. CDR3 amino acids: CASSLVWAEGGGANVLTF. Here the CDR3 DNA reads TGTGCCAGCAGCTTAGTGTGGGCCGAGGGGGGTGGGGCCAACGTCCTGACTTTC.

The table lists this clone with a count of one. The chain employs TRBV7-8 and TRBJ2-2; 7 bases align to TRBD2. CDR3 size: 16 residues. In germline, CDR1 is SGHVS, CDR2 FQNEAQ. Trimming cost V 2 bases and J 4 bases; bases outside gene matches: 7. CDR3 in amino acids: CASSLFPGRGTGELFF. The CDR3 region has the DNA TGTGCCAGCAGCTTATTTCCAGGGAGGGGCACCGGGGAGCTGTTTTTT.

V gene TRBV4-3 combines with J gene TRBJ2-7; D gene ambiguous. The CDR3 is 14 residues long. Trimming removed 1 base at V and 5 bases at J, with 12 bases between. From germline, CDR1 is LGHNA and CDR2 YSLEER. The CDR3 DNA reads as TGCGCCAGCAGCCAAGGTGGGCCTTGGAACGAGCAGTACTTC. Amino acid sequence: CASSQGGPWNEQYF.

The CDR3 DNA sequence: TGCAGTGGTAAGGGATCCTACGAGCAGTACTTC. It translates to CSGKGSYEQYF. The chain recombines TRBV20-1 with TRBJ2-7; no firm D call. V lost 7 bases to trimming and J lost 1 base, with 8 bases between them. Germline-derived CDR1 and CDR2 are DFQATT and SNEGSKA (reference sequence). The CDR3 has 11 amino acids.

The CDR3 reads CASSREKGEQYF. For the CDR3, the DNA is TGTGCCAGCAGCCGAGAGAAGGGCGAGCAGTACTTC. The chain carries TRBV11-3 and TRBJ2-7; D remains unclear. CDR3 length: 12 residues. Germline CDR1 is SGHNT and CDR2 is YENEEA. Between the trimmed V and J ends, which lost 5 bases and 6 bases, there was a span of 11 bases. Combining the CDR3 with reference TRBV11-3 and TRBJ2-7 gives the whole variable domain EAGVVQSPRYKIIEKKQPVAFWCNPISGHNTLYWYLQNLGQGPELLIRYENEEAVDDSQLPKDRFSAERLKGVDSTLKIQPAELGDSAVYLCASSREKGEQYFGPGTRLTVT.

With respect to this clone: Other DNA sequences in this specimen translate into the identical CDR3. The chain combines TRBV18 with TRBJ2-7; D is uncertain. The length of the CDR3 is 14 residues. V was pared by 2 bases and J by 0 bases, with 8 bases between. The germline CDR1 and CDR2 sequences are KGHSH and LQKENI. CDR3 sequence: CASSPGLSSYEQYF. CDR3 bases: TGTGCCAGCTCACCAGGATTGAGCTCCTACGAGCAGTACTTC.

In its sample, this clone was seen once. V and J are TRBV2 and TRBJ1-2; D gene uncertain. Germline CDR1 reads SNHLY; CDR2 reads FYNNEI. V was cut by 10 bases and J by 2 bases, with 20 bases left in between. The CDR3 runs to 15 residues. This CDR3 reads CATLLGSGLNYGYTF. CDR3 DNA: TGTGCCACCCTCCTGGGATCAGGCCTAAACTATGGCTACACCTTC.

The chain links TRBV6-5 to TRBJ1-1, with D unclear. The germline V gene has CDR1 MNHEY and CDR2 SVGAGI. The CDR3 runs to 14 residues. V lost 5 bases and J 7 bases, leaving 17 bases between the germline ends. CDR3 DNA: TGTGCCAGCAGTCCCCGCGCAGTTCCCGTTGAAGCTTTCTTT. Translated, it gives CASSPRAVPVEAFF.